The next 8 T cell receptor beta chains were all read from a single sample in a study of graft-versus-host responses after intestinal transplantation. Plated together were roughly 200,000 CFSE-labeled responder cells and roughly 200,000 irradiated, violet-dye-labeled stimulator cells. Assay: immunoSEQ multiplex PCR; the TCRdb copy retains only in-frame clones and omits some. The sample lists a few thousand clones; around two fifths were seen once. The material sequenced was alloreactive CD8+ T cells from a mixed lymphocyte reaction culture, taken before transplantation. Described subset: CFSE-low proliferating T cells sorted from approximately 6-day pre-transplant mixed lymphocyte reaction (GvH or HvG direction). All receptors come from a human patient who was an organ donor for intestinal transplantation.

CDR3 nucleotides: TGTGCCAGCAGCTGGACTAGCGAGGCCTACGAGCAGTACTTC. Translation gives CASSWTSEAYEQYF. This chain connects TRBV9 to TRBJ2-7; 9 bases agree with TRBD2. Trimming at V came to 4 bases and at J to 2 bases, leaving 4 bases not matched to a gene. The CDR3 length is 14 residues. Germline CDR1 and CDR2: SGDLS and YYNGEE.

By sample share, this clone is large. This chain links TRBV10-3 with TRBJ2-7, with 10 bases fitting TRBD2. CDR3 length equals 13 residues. Germline CDR1 reads ENHRY; CDR2 reads SYGVKD. V dropped 6 bases and J dropped 3; count of bases not matched to a gene: 2. CDR3 DNA sequence: TGTGCCATCAGCCGACTAGCGGGCTACGAGCAGTACTTC. Translation gives CAISRLAGYEQYF.

This sequence joins TRBV27 and TRBJ1-5, with D hard to call. The CDR3 is 13 amino acids. The germline gives CDR1 MNHEY, CDR2 SMNVEV (reference sequence). Between the trimmed V and J ends, which lost 5 bases and 6 bases, there was a span of 11 bases. CDR3 nucleotides: TGTGCCAGCAGTGATATGGGGAGTCAGCCCCAGCATTTT. This translates into CASSDMGSQPQHF.

In this sample, this clone turned up a few times. The rearrangement links TRBV5-1 to TRBJ2-7, with D possibly TRBD2 on 5 matching bases. This CDR3 contains 16 residues. V was cut by 4 bases and J by 0 bases, with 17 bases left in between. Per the germline V gene, CDR1 is SGHRS and CDR2 is YFSETQ. In DNA, the CDR3 is TGCGCCAGCAGCCCCGAGGGAGCGGAACTCTCCTACGAGCAGTACTTC. Amino acids: CASSPEGAELSYEQYF.

This clone appeared a few times. V usage is TRBV21-1 and J usage is TRBJ1-4; the DNA was not compared with TRBD1, the D call given in the table. TRBV21-1 is reported as a pseudogene. The CDR3 has 15 residues. The CDR3 DNA sequence: TGTGCCAGCAGCTTACAGGGGGCAACTAATGAAAAACTGTTTTTT. It is translated as CASSLQGATNEKLFF.

This clone has a handful of counts. The rearrangement links TRBV6-1 to TRBJ2-7; 10 bases map to TRBD1. V shed 6 bases and J 4 bases; nucleotides not matched to a gene: 6. This CDR3 has 14 residues. Per germline, CDR1 MNHNS and CDR2 SASEGT. In DNA, the CDR3 is TGTGCCAGCAGCCTCGGACAGGGGGGGTACGAGCAGTACTTC. This codes for CASSLGQGGYEQYF.

The chain joins TRBV15 to TRBJ2-7, with a possible D match to TRBD1 (6 bases). The germline CDR1 and CDR2 sequences are LNHNV and YYDKDF (reference sequence). The CDR3 spans 15 residues. The V and J ends lost 5 bases and 4 bases respectively, with 18 bases between them. CDR3 in amino acids: CATSARDKGFYEQYF. For the CDR3, the DNA is TGTGCCACCAGCGCACGGGACAAGGGATTTTACGAGCAGTACTTC.

By share of the sample, this clone is medium-sized. The chain couples TRBV5-6 to TRBJ1-2; 7 nucleotides line up with TRBD1. The CDR3 is made up of 15 amino acids. J was trimmed by 3 bases and V by 0 bases; bases with no gene match: 5. Per germline, CDR1 SGHDT and CDR2 YYEEEE. CDR3 loop: CASSLAEGQHYGYTF. The CDR3 DNA is TGTGCCAGCAGCTTGGCCGAGGGACAGCACTATGGCTACACCTTC.